This TCR beta chain was captured in a study of shared clonotypes between healthy human individuals. This clone was detected only once. Germline V gives CDR1 MNHEY, CDR2 SVGAGI. V gave up 6 bases and J gave up 7 bases; unmatched junction bases: 5. This CDR3 has 14 residues. TCRdb keeps only in-frame clones here, not all; method: immunoSEQ multiplex PCR. The sample has over a million clones, 96% seen once. The receptor comes from a man aged 25-40 years in good health. Sequencing was carried out using naive CD4+ T cells sorted from blood. Subset described: CD45RA+ positively selected. The genes are TRBV6-5 and TRBJ1-4; 10 bases map to TRBD1. The CDR3 bases are TGTGCCAGCAGCCGGGACAGGGGTGGTGAAAAACTGTTTTTT. Translation: CASSRDRGGEKLFF.